The rows below give T cell receptor beta chains drawn from one sample of a study of T cells after yellow fever vaccination. TCRdb recomputed calls from the 5' RACE reads with MiXCR, one row per CDR3 protein. The table shows under 200,000 distinct CDR3 sequences, with approximately 10% occurring only once. The sample here was CD8+ T cells sorted from PBMCs, taken 15 days after the yellow fever booster vaccination. The receptors were gathered from a man aged 18 to 30 who received the YFV17D yellow fever vaccine. The CDR3 runs from the conserved cysteine through the conserved F or W. A D gene is named only where the DNA matches it firmly. For some rows the clone size is stated as once, few or many, or as a class when expanded; others skip it.

TRBJ2-3,few,-,TRBV7-2,TGTGCCAGCAGCCCGATCGTATCAGATACGCAGTATTTT,CASSPIVSDTQYF
TRBJ2-1,few,-,TRBV7-6,TGTGCCAGCAGCCCTGGACTTCACAATGAGCAGTTCTTC,CASSPGLHNEQFF
TRBJ1-2,-,TRBD1,TRBV6-5,TGTGCCAGTACAGGGGACTATGGCTACACCTTC,CASTGDYGYTF
TRBJ2-1,many,-,TRBV29-1,TGCAGTGTTGACAGTGTCGCGCTTGATGAGCAGTTCTTC,CSVDSVALDEQFF
TRBJ1-1,-,-,TRBV7-9,TGTGCCAGCAGCTTATTGGGGGCAAACACTGAAGCTTTCTTT,CASSLLGANTEAFF
TRBJ2-5,few,-,TRBV9,TGTGCCAGCAGCGTAGAAGGGTTGGAGACCCAGTACTTC,CASSVEGLETQYF
TRBJ1-2,-,-,TRBV4-1,TGCGCCAGCAGCCAAGTGGCCAGGGAGTTCTATGGCTACACCTTC,CASSQVAREFYGYTF
TRBJ1-1,many,-,TRBV5-1,TGCGCCAGCAGCCCGTTGGGGGACATGAACACTGAAGCTTTCTTT,CASSPLGDMNTEAFF
TRBJ1-2,many,-,TRBV27,TGTGCCAGCAGTTTGAACGGCTTCTCGTATGGCTACACCTTC,CASSLNGFSYGYTF
TRBJ2-1,many,-,TRBV28,TGTGCCAGCACGTTTAGCGAGAGCTCCTACAATGAGCAGTTCTTC,CASTFSESSYNEQFF
TRBJ2-1,few,TRBD2,TRBV29-1,TGCAGCGTTGAAGTTCTAGCGGGGAACAATGAGCAGTTCTTC,CSVEVLAGNNEQFF
TRBJ2-2,few,-,TRBV4-1,TGCGCCAGCAGTGTGGGACCGATGAACACCGGGGAGCTGTTTTTT,CASSVGPMNTGELFF
TRBJ1-1,few,-,TRBV9,TGTGCCAGCGGGAGGGGAGGGAGCACTGAAGCTTTCTTT,CASGRGGSTEAFF
TRBJ2-2,-,TRBD1,TRBV12-3/TRBV12-4,TGTGCCAGCAGTTTATCCGGAGGACAGGGTTGGACCGGGGAGCTGTTTTTT,CASSLSGGQGWTGELFF
TRBJ2-1,many,TRBD2,TRBV27,TGTGCCAGCAGATCTCGACCCCGGGGGGGCTACAATGAGCAGTTCTTC,CASRSRPRGGYNEQFF
TRBJ2-1,few,-,TRBV2,TGTGCCAGCAGTGAAGACATGAGCTCCTACAATGAGCAGTTCTTC,CASSEDMSSYNEQFF
TRBJ2-7,many,-,TRBV4-3,TGCGCCAGCAGCCAAGGAGGGACAACTGAGCAGTACTTC,CASSQGGTTEQYF
TRBJ1-2,few,TRBD1,TRBV5-6,TGTGCCAGCAGCACCGACAGGGGCGATGGCTACACCTTC,CASSTDRGDGYTF
TRBJ1-2,few,TRBD1,TRBV5-1,TGCGCCAGCAGCTTGAGGACAGGGAACTATGGCTACACCTTC,CASSLRTGNYGYTF
TRBJ2-5,-,TRBD2,TRBV20-1,TGCAGTGCTAGGCCGGGACTAGCGGGCCAAGAGACCCAGTACTTC,CSARPGLAGQETQYF
TRBJ1-1,few,-,TRBV6-2/TRBV6-3,TGTGCCAGCAGTTACACCCTGGACGGATCGACTGAAGCTTTCTTT,CASSYTLDGSTEAFF
TRBJ1-6,-,TRBD1,TRBV28,TGTGCCAGCAGTCAAGGACAGGGGAGGTTTCCACCCCTCCACTTT,CASSQGQGRFPPLHF
TRBJ1-2,once,-,TRBV11-2,TGTGCCAGCAGCTCACAGAACTATGGCTACACCTTC,CASSSQNYGYTF
TRBJ2-1,few,TRBD1,TRBV9,TGTGCCAGCAGCCCTTTTCAGGGGGTGTACAATGAGCAGTTCTTC,CASSPFQGVYNEQFF
TRBJ2-5,few,-,TRBV5-6,TGTGCCAGCAGCTTGCTCGGGTACTTGGGGGAGACCCAGTACTTC,CASSLLGYLGETQYF